A selection of T cell receptor beta chains follows, all from one sample in a study of early T cells in non-severe SARS-CoV-2 infection. MiXCR, applied by TCRdb to the 5' RACE reads, yields one record per CDR3 protein. The sample has fewer than 55,000 distinct CDR3 sequences, less than 8.5% seen once. The sequencing input was whole blood. Receptors were obtained from an adult who was a healthcare worker with PCR-confirmed SARS-CoV-2 infection or an uninfected control (not recorded which). The CDR3 runs from the conserved cysteine through the conserved F or W. The D gene is left open where the match is weak. Rows give clone size only sometimes, using once, few, many, or a class for an expanded clone.

j_call	d_call	clone_size	v_call	cdr3_nt	cdr3_aa
TRBJ2-3	.	.	TRBV7-9	TGTGCCAGCAGCTTATCTTCAGGAGGCTACACAGATACGCAGTATTTT	CASSLSSGGYTDTQYF
TRBJ2-1	TRBD1	.	TRBV27	TGTGCCAGCAGTATTAGGACAGGCTCCTACAATGAGCAGTTCTTC	CASSIRTGSYNEQFF
TRBJ1-1	.	few	TRBV27	TGTGCCAGCAGTTTTAAAAGGGAAACTGAAGCTTTCTTT	CASSFKRETEAFF
TRBJ1-2	.	.	TRBV7-2	TGTGCCAGCAGCGGACTCAATAGGGTTGACTATGGCTACACCTTC	CASSGLNRVDYGYTF
TRBJ2-3	TRBD2	many	TRBV6-2/TRBV6-3	TGTGCCAGCAGTTACCAAGGACTAGTTCTATCTAGCACAGATACGCAGTATTTT	CASSYQGLVLSSTDTQYF
TRBJ1-6	TRBD1	.	TRBV20-1	TGCAGTGCTTGGACAGGCTCTCTGAATTCACCCCTCCACTTT	CSAWTGSLNSPLHF
TRBJ1-2	TRBD1	many	TRBV18	TGTGCCAGCTCACCGGGTCAGGGGGACGGCTACACCTTC	CASSPGQGDGYTF
TRBJ2-1	.	.	TRBV29-1	TGCAGCGCCCTGACTAGAGTCTATGAGCAGTTCTTC	CSALTRVYEQFF
TRBJ1-5	.	many	TRBV6-6	TGTGCCAGCCAGATGGGCAATCAGCCCCAGCATTTT	CASQMGNQPQHF
TRBJ2-2	.	few	TRBV7-2	TGTGCCAGCAGCCCGGAATGGGCTGACACCGGGGAGCTGTTTTTT	CASSPEWADTGELFF
TRBJ2-1	.	many	TRBV3-1	TGTGCCAGCAGCCAAGATGAGAGAGCGCAGTTCTTC	CASSQDERAQFF
TRBJ2-7	.	.	TRBV19	TGTGCCAGTAGTACGTTCTGGACGGCGTCCTCCTACGAGCAGTACTTC	CASSTFWTASSYEQYF
TRBJ2-3	.	many	TRBV4-3	TGCGCCAGCAGCCGCAGGGGAGGCAGATATATCACAGATACGCAGTATTTT	CASSRRGGRYITDTQYF
TRBJ2-3	.	.	TRBV29-1	TGCAGCGTTGAAGTGGATGCCGGGGATACGCAGTATTTT	CSVEVDAGDTQYF
TRBJ1-1	.	few	TRBV6-2/TRBV6-3	TGTGCCAGCAGTTACGACGGACTGAACACTGAAGCTTTCTTT	CASSYDGLNTEAFF
TRBJ1-1	.	.	TRBV18	TGTGCCAGCTCACCACCTACAGGGTCGGGCACTGAAGCTTTCTTT	CASSPPTGSGTEAFF
TRBJ1-6	.	many	TRBV28	TGTGCCACATCTTCACCCCTCCACTTT	CATSSPLHF
TRBJ2-2	.	many	TRBV12-3/TRBV12-4	TGTGCCAGCAGTTTTATTGGAGGGATCGGGGAGCTGTTTTTT	CASSFIGGIGELFF
TRBJ2-7	.	.	TRBV25-1	TGTGCCAGCTGTCTAGGGTACGAGCAGTACTTC	CASCLGYEQYF
TRBJ1-2	.	many	TRBV5-5	TGTGCCAGCAGTTACACTAACTATGGCTACACCTTC	CASSYTNYGYTF
TRBJ2-2	.	many	TRBV7-2	TGTGCCAGCGGGCGTCGAGGGGGGGAGCTGTTTTTT	CASGRRGGELFF
TRBJ1-4	TRBD1	.	TRBV7-6	TGTGCCAGCAGCTCCCCTCCGACAGGGACTGAAAAACTGTTTTTT	CASSSPPTGTEKLFF
TRBJ2-1	.	.	TRBV14	TGTGCCAGCAGCCAAGGACCGGGGATGCCCTACAATGAGCAGTTCTTC	CASSQGPGMPYNEQFF
TRBJ2-1	TRBD2	many	TRBV11-2	TGTGCCAGCAGCTTCTTCGCGGGGGGCCTATACAATGAGCAGTTCTTC	CASSFFAGGLYNEQFF
TRBJ2-3	TRBD2	.	TRBV9	TGTGCCAGCAGCGTAAGACTAGCGGGAACAGATACGCAGTATTTT	CASSVRLAGTDTQYF
TRBJ2-5	TRBD1	many	TRBV20-1	TGCAGTGAGGGGGCTCAAGAGACCCAGTACTTC	CSEGAQETQYF
TRBJ1-1	.	many	TRBV29-1	TGCAGCGTTGAAGACCCGGGGCTGGACACTGAAGCTTTCTTT	CSVEDPGLDTEAFF
TRBJ1-1	.	many	TRBV5-1	TGCGCCAGCAGCCCCCTCACGGGTGGAACTGAAGCTTTCTTT	CASSPLTGGTEAFF
TRBJ2-5	.	few	TRBV12-3/TRBV12-4	TGTGCCAGCAGCCACGACTGGGAGACCCAGTACTTC	CASSHDWETQYF
TRBJ1-3	.	.	TRBV12-3/TRBV12-4	TGTGCCAGCAGTTTCGGGGGGCCCACCATATATTTT	CASSFGGPTIYF
TRBJ1-3	TRBD1	few	TRBV28	TGTGCCAGCGGAGGGACAGGGGTCGGAAACACCATATATTTT	CASGGTGVGNTIYF
TRBJ2-1	.	few	TRBV20-1	TGCAGTGCTAGCGGGGGCCGCTCCTACAATGAGCAGTTCTTC	CSASGGRSYNEQFF
TRBJ2-3	.	.	TRBV7-3	TGTGCCAGCAGCTCCTGGGGAACAGATACGCAGTATTTT	CASSSWGTDTQYF
TRBJ2-7	.	few	TRBV3-1	TGTGCCAGCAGCCAAGATCCGACGGGGACCTACGAGCAGTACTTC	CASSQDPTGTYEQYF
TRBJ2-3	.	many	TRBV6-5	TGTGCCAGCAGTTACTCGGTCGTCCACACAGATACGCAGTATTTT	CASSYSVVHTDTQYF
TRBJ2-3	.	many	TRBV7-9	TGTGCCAGCAGCTTAGGTGTCACAGATACGCAGTATTTT	CASSLGVTDTQYF
TRBJ1-5	.	many	TRBV7-6	TGTGCCAGCAGCTGGGGGACGGACAGATATAGCAATCAGCCCCAGCATTTT	CASSWGTDRYSNQPQHF
TRBJ2-1	.	many	TRBV12-3/TRBV12-4	TGTGCCAGCAGTCCCAAGAATGGAGCCAGCAATGAGCAGTTCTTC	CASSPKNGASNEQFF
TRBJ2-1	.	few	TRBV11-2	TGTGCCAGCAGCTTCAGTCGAGACGGTGAGCAGTTCTTC	CASSFSRDGEQFF
TRBJ1-3	.	many	TRBV12-3/TRBV12-4	TGTGCCAGCAGTCCTGTCTCCTCTGGAAACACCATATATTTT	CASSPVSSGNTIYF
TRBJ1-1	.	many	TRBV18	TGTGCCAGCTCACCTATGAACACTGAAGCTTTCTTT	CASSPMNTEAFF
TRBJ2-5	TRBD1	few	TRBV24-1	TGTGCCACCAGTGATCCCCGAGGACAGGGTGAGACCCAGTACTTC	CATSDPRGQGETQYF
TRBJ2-3	.	.	TRBV7-2	TGTGCCAGCAGCTCGGGCCCCCCAGATACGCAGTATTTT	CASSSGPPDTQYF